A selection of T cell receptor beta chains follows, all from one sample in a study of T cell changes during pregnancy in multiple sclerosis. The assay was immunoSEQ multiplex PCR, and TCRdb's table has in-frame clones only and misses some. Among about 59,000 clones, 70% to 90% were seen once, and the ten largest hold almost 0.9%. Sequencing was performed on peripheral blood, taken in the first trimester of pregnancy. Every receptor here comes from a female donor in good health, enrolled as a control in a pregnancy study. Each CDR3 is given with its conserved first and last residue. The D gene is left open where the match is weak. Not every row has a clone size; where given, it reads once, few, many or a size class.

cdr3_aa cdr3_nt cdr3_length clone_size j_call v_call d_call
CASSPMGGQGSNEQFF TGTGCCAGTAGCCCTATGGGCGGACAGGGGAGCAATGAGCAGTTCTTC 16 - TRBJ2-1 TRBV19 TRBD1
CASGLRLAGSYEQYF TGTGCTAGTGGTTTGAGGCTAGCGGGCTCCTACGAGCAGTACTTC 15 - TRBJ2-7 TRBV12-5 TRBD2
CASGSDTQYF TGTGCCAGTGGCTCAGATACGCAGTATTTT 10 - TRBJ2-3 TRBV19 -
CASSESPHQDTQYF TGTGCCAGCAGTGAATCCCCCCACCAGGATACGCAGTATTTT 14 - TRBJ2-3 TRBV6-1 -
CASGTGGSNEKLFF TGCGCCAGCGGGACAGGGGGGTCTAATGAAAAACTGTTTTTT 14 - TRBJ1-4 TRBV5-1 TRBD1
CASSQLESTDTQYF TGTGCCAGCAGCCAACTAGAAAGCACAGATACGCAGTATTTT 14 - TRBJ2-3 TRBV7-6 -
CAISDMTGNEQYF TGTGCCATCAGTGATATGACAGGGAACGAGCAGTACTTC 13 - TRBJ2-7 TRBV10-3 TRBD1
CASSMMVAGGPETQYF TGTGCCAGTAGTATGATGGTAGCGGGGGGTCCAGAGACCCAGTACTTC 16 - TRBJ2-5 TRBV19 TRBD2
CASSVGRDNQPQHF TGTGCCAGCAGTGTAGGGAGAGATAATCAGCCCCAGCATTTT 14 - TRBJ1-5 TRBV2 -
CASSLNIGVGTNTEAFF TGTGCCAGCAGCTTAAATATCGGGGTCGGAACGAACACTGAAGCTTTCTTT 17 - TRBJ1-1 TRBV11-2 -
CASRNDRGRVETQYF TGTGCCAGCAGAAACGACAGGGGTAGGGTGGAGACCCAGTACTTC 15 - TRBJ2-5 TRBV6-5 TRBD1
CASSSRPGQGFTEAFF TGTGCCAGCAGCTCAAGACCGGGACAGGGATTCACTGAAGCTTTCTTT 16 few TRBJ1-1 TRBV7-9 TRBD1
CASSFNSGNEQYF TGTGCCAGCAGCTTTAATAGCGGAAACGAGCAGTACTTC 13 - TRBJ2-7 TRBV7-2 -
CASSLQGYNQPQHF TGTGCCAGCAGCTTACAGGGTTACAATCAGCCCCAGCATTTT 14 - TRBJ1-5 TRBV5-4 -
CASSLAVEYEQYF TGCGCCAGCAGCTTGGCCGTGGAGTACGAGCAGTACTTC 13 - TRBJ2-7 TRBV5-1 -
CASSTGTEVYEQYF TGTGCCAGCAGCACCGGGACAGAAGTCTACGAGCAGTACTTC 14 once TRBJ2-7 TRBV7-2 TRBD1
CATSSITSTDTQYF TGTGCCACCAGCAGTATAACTAGCACAGATACGCAGTATTTT 14 once TRBJ2-3 TRBV15 -
CASSESQRDEQYF TGCGCCAGCAGTGAGTCCCAGCGGGACGAGCAGTACTTC 13 - TRBJ2-7 TRBV10-1 -